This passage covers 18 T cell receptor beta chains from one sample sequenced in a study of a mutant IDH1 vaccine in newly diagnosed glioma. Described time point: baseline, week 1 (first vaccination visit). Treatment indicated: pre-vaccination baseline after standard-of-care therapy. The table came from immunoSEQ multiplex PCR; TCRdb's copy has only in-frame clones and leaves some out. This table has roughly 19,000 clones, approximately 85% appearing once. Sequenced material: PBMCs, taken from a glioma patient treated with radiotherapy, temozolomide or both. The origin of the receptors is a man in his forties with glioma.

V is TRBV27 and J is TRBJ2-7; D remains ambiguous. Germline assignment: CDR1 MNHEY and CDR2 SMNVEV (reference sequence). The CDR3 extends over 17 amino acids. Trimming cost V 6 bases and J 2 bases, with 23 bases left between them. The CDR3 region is CASSYYINPQRTYEQYF. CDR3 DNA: TGTGCCAGCAGCTATTACATTAACCCCCAGCGAACCTACGAGCAGTACTTC.

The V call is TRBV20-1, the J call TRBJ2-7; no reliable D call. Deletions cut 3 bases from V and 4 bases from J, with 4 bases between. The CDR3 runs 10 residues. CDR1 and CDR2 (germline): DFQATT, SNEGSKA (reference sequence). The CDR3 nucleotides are TGCAGTGCTAGCCTTTACGAGCAGTACTTC. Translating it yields CSASLYEQYF.

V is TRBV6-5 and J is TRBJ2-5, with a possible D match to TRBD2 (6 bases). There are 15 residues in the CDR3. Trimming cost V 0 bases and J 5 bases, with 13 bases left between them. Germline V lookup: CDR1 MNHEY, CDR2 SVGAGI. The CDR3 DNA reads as TGTGCCAGCAGTTACTCGTCCAGCGGGTTCGAGACCCAGTACTTC. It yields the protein CASSYSSSGFETQYF.

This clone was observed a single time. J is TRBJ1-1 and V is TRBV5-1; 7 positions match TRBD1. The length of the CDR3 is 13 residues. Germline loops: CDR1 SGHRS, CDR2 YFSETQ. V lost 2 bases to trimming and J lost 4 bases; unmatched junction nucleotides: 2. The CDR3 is CASSFTGVTEAFF. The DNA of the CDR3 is TGCGCCAGCAGCTTTACAGGGGTCACTGAAGCTTTCTTT.

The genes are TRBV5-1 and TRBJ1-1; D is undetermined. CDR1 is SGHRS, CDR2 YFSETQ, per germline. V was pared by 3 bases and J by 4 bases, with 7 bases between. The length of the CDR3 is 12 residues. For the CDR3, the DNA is TGCGCCAGCAGCTATATAGGCACTGAAGCTTTCTTT. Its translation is CASSYIGTEAFF.

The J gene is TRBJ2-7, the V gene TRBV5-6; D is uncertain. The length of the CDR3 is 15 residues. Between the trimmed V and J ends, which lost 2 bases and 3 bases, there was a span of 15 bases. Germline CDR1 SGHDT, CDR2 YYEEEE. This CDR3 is CASSFQPDLIYEQYV. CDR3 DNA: TGTGCCAGCAGCTTCCAGCCCGACTTGATCTACGAGCAGTACGTC.

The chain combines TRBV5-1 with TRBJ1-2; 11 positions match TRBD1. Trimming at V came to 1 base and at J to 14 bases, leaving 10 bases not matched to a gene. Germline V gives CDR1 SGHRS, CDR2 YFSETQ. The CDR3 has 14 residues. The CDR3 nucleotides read TGCGCCAGCAGCTTGAGAGGTGGGACAGGGGGATCTACCTTC. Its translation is CASSLRGGTGGSTF. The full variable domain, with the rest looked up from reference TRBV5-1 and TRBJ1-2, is KAGVTQTPRYLIKTRGQQVTLSCSPISGHRSVSWYQQTPGQGLQFLFEYFSETQRNKGNFPGRFSGRQFSNSRSEMNVSTLELGDSALYLCASSLRGGTGGSTFGSGTRLTVV.

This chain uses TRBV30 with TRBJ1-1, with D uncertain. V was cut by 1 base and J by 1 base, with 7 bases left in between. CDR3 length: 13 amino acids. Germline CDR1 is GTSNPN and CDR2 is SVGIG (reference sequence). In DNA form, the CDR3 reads TGTGCCTGGAGTGAATCTGCGAACACTGAAGCTTTCTTT. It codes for CAWSESANTEAFF.

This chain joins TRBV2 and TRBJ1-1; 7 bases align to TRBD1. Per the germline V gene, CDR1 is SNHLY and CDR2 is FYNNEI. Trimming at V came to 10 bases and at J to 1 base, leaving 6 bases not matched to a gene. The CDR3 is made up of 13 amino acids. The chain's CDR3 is CATKGAGNTEAFF. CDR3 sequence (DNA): TGTGCCACCAAGGGGGCAGGGAACACTGAAGCTTTCTTT.

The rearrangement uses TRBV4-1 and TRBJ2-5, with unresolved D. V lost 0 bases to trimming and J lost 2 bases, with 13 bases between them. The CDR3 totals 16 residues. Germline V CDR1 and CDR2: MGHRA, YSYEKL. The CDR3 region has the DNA TGCGCCAGCAGCCAAGATCCAGGAACGATGCAAGAGACCCAGTACTTC. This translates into CASSQDPGTMQETQYF.

This chain's CDR3 is CASSWAPSYEQYF. The CDR3 DNA reads TGTGCCAGCAGCTGGGCACCTTCCTACGAGCAGTACTTC. The gene calls are TRBV5-4 and TRBJ2-7; D gene uncertain. The CDR3 extends over 13 amino acids. The ends were cut back, 3 bases at V and 1 base at J, with 8 bases in the middle. Germline V gene sequence: CDR1 SGHNT, CDR2 YYREEE (reference sequence).

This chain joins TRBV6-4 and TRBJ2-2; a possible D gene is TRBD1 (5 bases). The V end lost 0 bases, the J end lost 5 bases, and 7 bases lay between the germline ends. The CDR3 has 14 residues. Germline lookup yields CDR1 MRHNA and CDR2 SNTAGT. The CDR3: CASSDSTETGELFF. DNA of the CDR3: TGTGCCAGCAGTGACTCGACAGAGACCGGGGAGCTGTTTTTT.

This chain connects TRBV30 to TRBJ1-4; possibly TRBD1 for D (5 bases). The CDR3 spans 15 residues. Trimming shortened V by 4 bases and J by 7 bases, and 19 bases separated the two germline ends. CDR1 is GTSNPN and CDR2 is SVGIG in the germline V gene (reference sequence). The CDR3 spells CAWTLGLLGGEKLFF. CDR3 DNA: TGTGCCTGGACCTTGGGACTCTTGGGTGGTGAAAAACTGTTTTTT.

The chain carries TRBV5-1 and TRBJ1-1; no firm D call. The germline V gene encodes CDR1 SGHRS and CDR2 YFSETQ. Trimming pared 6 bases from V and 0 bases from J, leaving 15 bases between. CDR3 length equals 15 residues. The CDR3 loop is CASKVLAAMNTEAFF. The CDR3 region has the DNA TGCGCCAGCAAGGTTCTTGCCGCGATGAACACTGAAGCTTTCTTT.

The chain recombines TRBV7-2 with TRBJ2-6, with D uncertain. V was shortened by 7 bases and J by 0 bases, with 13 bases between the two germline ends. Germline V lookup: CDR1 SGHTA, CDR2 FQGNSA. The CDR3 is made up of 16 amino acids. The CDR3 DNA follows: TGTGCCAGCACCCTGGCCCTGGGCTCTGGGGCCAACGTCCTGACTTTC. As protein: CASTLALGSGANVLTF. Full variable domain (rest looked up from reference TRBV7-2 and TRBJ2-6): GAGVSQSPSNKVTEKGKDVELRCDPISGHTALYWYRQSLGQGLEFLIYFQGNSAPDKSGLPSDRFSAERTGGSVSTLTIQRTQQEDSAVYLCASTLALGSGANVLTFGAGSRLTVL.

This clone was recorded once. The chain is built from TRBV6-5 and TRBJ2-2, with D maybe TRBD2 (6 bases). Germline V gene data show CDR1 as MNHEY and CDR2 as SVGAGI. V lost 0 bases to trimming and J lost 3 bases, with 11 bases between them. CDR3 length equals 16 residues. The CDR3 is CASSYSPGGHTGELFF. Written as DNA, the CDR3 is TGTGCCAGCAGTTACTCGCCAGGAGGGCACACCGGGGAGCTGTTTTTT.

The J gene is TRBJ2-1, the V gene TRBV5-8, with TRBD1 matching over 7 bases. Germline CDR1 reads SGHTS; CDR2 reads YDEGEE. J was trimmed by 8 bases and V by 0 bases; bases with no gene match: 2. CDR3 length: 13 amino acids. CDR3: CASSLEGGDEQFF. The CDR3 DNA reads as TGTGCCAGCAGCTTGGAAGGGGGCGATGAGCAGTTCTTC.

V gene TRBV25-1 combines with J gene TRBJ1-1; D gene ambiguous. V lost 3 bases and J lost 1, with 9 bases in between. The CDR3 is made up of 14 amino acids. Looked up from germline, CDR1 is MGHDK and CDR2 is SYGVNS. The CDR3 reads CASSDFMQNTEAFF. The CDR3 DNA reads TGTGCCAGCAGTGACTTCATGCAGAACACTGAAGCTTTCTTT.